These 5 T cell receptor beta chains originate from one sample sequenced in a study of blood T cell repertoires in COVID-19. TCRdb's table, derived via immunoSEQ multiplex PCR, lists solely in-frame clones and lacks some. Here the sample spans some 110,000 clones, approximately 83% being singletons. The specimen sequenced was peripheral blood. These TCRs come from a woman aged 70 to 79 with acute or convalescent COVID-19.

CDR3 sequence (DNA): TGTGCCAGCAGCAAAACGAGCGGTGGCGATGAGCAGTTCTTC. This sequence encodes CASSKTSGGDEQFF. The chain recombines TRBV7-2 with TRBJ2-1, with a tentative D call TRBD2 (5 bases). Germline CDR1 is SGHTA and CDR2 is FQGNSA. V lost 5 bases to trimming and J lost 8 bases, with 16 bases between them. The CDR3 contains 14 residues. Full variable domain (remainder filled in from reference TRBV7-2 and TRBJ2-1): GAGVSQSPSNKVTEKGKDVELRCDPISGHTALYWYRQSLGQGLEFLIYFQGNSAPDKSGLPSDRFSAERTGGSVSTLTIQRTQQEDSAVYLCASSKTSGGDEQFFGPGTRLTVL.

V and J are TRBV5-1 and TRBJ2-2; tentative D call: TRBD1 (6 bases). V lost 4 bases to trimming and J lost 3 bases, with 10 bases between them. Germline V gene lookup returns CDR1 SGHRS and CDR2 YFSETQ. The CDR3 extends over 14 amino acids. CDR3: CASSLRTDTGELFF. In DNA form, the CDR3 reads TGCGCCAGCAGCCTGCGGACAGACACCGGGGAGCTGTTTTTT.

The chain recombines TRBV2 with TRBJ2-5; possibly TRBD1 for D (5 bases). V was shortened by 4 bases and J by 2 bases, with 8 bases between the two germline ends. There are 13 residues in the CDR3. Germline CDR1 is SNHLY and CDR2 is FYNNEI. Here the CDR3 DNA reads TGTGCCAGCAGTGGGGGCCAGCAAGAGACCCAGTACTTC. Its protein product is CASSGGQQETQYF. Together with reference TRBV2 and TRBJ2-5, the CDR3 gives the full variable domain: EPEVTQTPSHQVTQMGQEVILRCVPISNHLYFYWYRQILGQKVEFLVSFYNNEISEKSEIFDDQFSVERPDGSNFTLKIRSTKLEDSAMYFCASSGGQQETQYFGPGTRLLVL.

V gene TRBV6-1 combines with J gene TRBJ2-4; 7 bases fit TRBD1. V was pared by 2 bases and J by 11 bases, with 6 bases of the junction left unmatched. CDR1 is MNHNS and CDR2 is SASEGT in the germline V gene. This CDR3 has 13 amino acids. The CDR3 here is CASSERQDRFQYF. The CDR3 nucleotides read TGTGCCAGCAGTGAAAGGCAGGACAGGTTTCAGTACTTC.

Comments on this clone: A junction end diverges from the germline sequence, so it may reflect a read error. The V call is TRBV18, the J call TRBJ2-2; TRBD2 matches at 13 bases. This CDR3 contains 18 residues. The germline V gene has CDR1 KGHSH and CDR2 LQKENI. The CDR3 here is CASSPPEGLAGATGELFF. For the CDR3, the DNA is TGTGCCAGCTCCCCACCTGAAGGACTAGCGGGGGCCACCGGGGAGCTGTTTTTT.